The 18 T cell receptor beta chains in this list originate from one sample, sequenced in a study of OX40 agonist ivuxolimab in advanced cancers. Library generation was performed with the immunoSEQ multiplex PCR assay. The source is immuneACCESS, and TCRdb retained only in-frame sequences with V and J called. Part of the clones is not carried over; for the studies checked, unresolved V genes explain less than half of this, and the remainder is unexplained. The sample table shows 75,000 to 95,000 clones, and 85% to 90% are seen once. Of the sample, approximately 7.4% falls within the top ten clones. This material consisted of CD4+ or CD8+ T cells sorted from blood, taken in a trial of the OX40 agonist ivuxolimab. These TCRs come from an adult with an advanced solid tumor such as melanoma, head and neck, liver or kidney cancer.

This clone was counted a single time. V and J are TRBV9 and TRBJ2-2; TRBD2 agrees at 7 bases. Germline CDR1 reads SGDLS; CDR2 reads YYNGEE. The V gene end was trimmed by 4 bases and the J gene end by 5 bases; junction bases not matched to a gene: 5. The CDR3 extends over 14 amino acids. CDR3 residues: CASSRLAVTGELFF. For the CDR3, the DNA is TGTGCCAGCAGCCGACTAGCCGTAACCGGGGAGCTGTTTTTT.

The chain combines TRBV9 with TRBJ2-7, with 10 positions matching TRBD2. CDR1 and CDR2 from the germline V gene are SGDLS and YYNGEE. CDR3 length: 14 amino acids. Trimming took 0 bases from V and 3 from J; bases not matched to a gene: 0. The DNA for the CDR3 is TGTGCCAGCAGCGTAGGGACTAGCGGCTACGAGCAGTACTTC. Translated, it gives CASSVGTSGYEQYF.

This chain joins TRBV5-1 and TRBJ2-3; the D gene is possibly TRBD2 (6 bases). Per germline, CDR1 SGHRS and CDR2 YFSETQ. This CDR3 is built from 18 residues. With 5 bases removed from V and 0 bases from J, the gap between germline ends came to 22 bases. The CDR3 nucleotides read TGCGCCAGCAGGGGGGGAAAGGAGCGGGCACGGAGCACAGATACGCAGTATTTT. Protein: CASRGGKERARSTDTQYF.

This chain joins TRBV9 and TRBJ1-2, with D uncertain. The ends were cut back, 1 base at V and 4 bases at J, with 14 bases in the middle. The CDR3 extends over 15 amino acids. Germline values: CDR1 SGDLS, CDR2 YYNGEE. CDR3 DNA sequence: TGTGCCAGCAGCGTAACCCCCACCTCTAGCTATGGCTACACCTTC. Amino acid sequence: CASSVTPTSSYGYTF.

The chain joins TRBV11-2 to TRBJ2-7, with 7 bases lining up with TRBD2. Germline loops: CDR1 SGHAT, CDR2 FQNNGV. The length of the CDR3 is 14 residues. V was clipped by 2 bases and J by 7 bases; unmatched bases: 8. CDR3 DNA: TGTGCCAGCAGCTTAATGGCGGGAGACAGTGAGCAGTACTTC. Residues: CASSLMAGDSEQYF.

The chain has TRBV5-6 and TRBJ1-2, with a weak D call TRBD1 (5 bases). The CDR3 spans 14 residues. V lost 1 base, J lost 6 bases, and 13 bases lay in between. Germline CDR1 and CDR2: SGHDT and YYEEEE. In DNA, the CDR3 is TGTGCCAGCAGCTTGACAGGATTCCGAGATGGCTACACCTTC. Residues: CASSLTGFRDGYTF.

The rearrangement uses TRBV7-8 and TRBJ1-5; TRBD1 agrees at 8 bases. There are 17 residues in the CDR3. CDR1 is SGHVS and CDR2 is FQNEAQ in the germline V gene. Trimming removed 2 bases from V and 3 bases from J; junction bases left unmatched: 9. The CDR3 spells CASSLTRTGLDNQPQHF. CDR3 sequence (DNA): TGTGCCAGCAGCTTAACCCGGACAGGGTTAGACAATCAGCCCCAGCATTTT.

The chain recombines TRBV27 with TRBJ2-5; 10 bases agree with TRBD2. There are 16 residues in the CDR3. Germline V lookup: CDR1 MNHEY, CDR2 SMNVEV (reference sequence). After removal of 1 base from V and 4 bases from J, the junction contained 6 bases not matched to a gene. CDR3 protein: CASSLFSSGSGETQYF. CDR3 nucleotides: TGTGCCAGCAGTTTATTCTCTAGCGGGAGTGGAGAGACCCAGTACTTC.

The chain is built from TRBV5-4 and TRBJ1-2, with TRBD1 matching over 8 bases. This CDR3 is built from 15 residues. The junction had 5 bases not matched to a gene; V was cut back by 2 bases and J by 2 bases. Germline values: CDR1 SGHNT, CDR2 YYREEE (reference sequence). In DNA, the CDR3 is TGTGCCAGCAGCTTAAAGACAGGGGAAAACTATGGCTACACCTTC. It yields the protein CASSLKTGENYGYTF.

This clone came up once. The rearrangement joins TRBV29-1 to TRBJ2-1; 15 nucleotides align to TRBD2. Looked up from germline, CDR1 is SQVTM and CDR2 is ANQGSEA. Trimming took 6 bases from V and 7 from J; bases not matched to a gene: 7. The CDR3 contains 15 residues. The CDR3 region has the DNA TGCAGCGTAGAGGGACTAGCGGGAGGAGTTAATGAGCAGTTCTTC. It translates to CSVEGLAGGVNEQFF.

This clone was found a few times. The chain joins TRBV6-1 to TRBJ1-3, with D tentatively TRBD1 (6 bases). Germline values: CDR1 MNHNS, CDR2 SASEGT. The V end was cut by 2 bases, the J end by 8 bases, with 22 bases between. The CDR3 extends over 17 amino acids. CDR3 sequence reads: CASSETNPWTASYTIYF. CDR3 nucleotide sequence: TGTGCCAGCAGTGAAACAAATCCTTGGACAGCGTCGTACACCATATATTTT.

CDR3 DNA: TGTGCCAGCAGCTTAGTGTCTAGCGGGGGTTCAAACACCGGGGAGCTGTTTTTT. Protein: CASSLVSSGGSNTGELFF. V is TRBV7-9 and J is TRBJ2-2, with TRBD2 matching 10 bases. Germline V lookup: CDR1 SEHNR, CDR2 FQNEAQ (reference sequence). The ends lost 1 base at V and 2 bases at J; junction bases unmatched: 7. The CDR3 has 18 amino acids.

The chain uses TRBV10-3 and TRBJ1-1, with 8 bases matching TRBD1. CDR3 length: 15 amino acids. Germline V lookup: CDR1 ENHRY, CDR2 SYGVKD. V lost 6 bases to trimming and J lost 3 bases; unmatched junction nucleotides: 9. The CDR3 reads CAIRAPDRGYTEAFF. The CDR3 coding sequence is TGTGCCATCAGGGCACCCGACAGGGGCTACACTGAAGCTTTCTTT.

The chain is built from TRBV15 and TRBJ1-4; 8 nucleotides align to TRBD1. Germline loops: CDR1 LNHNV, CDR2 YYDKDF (reference sequence). The CDR3 length is 14 residues. Trimming took 4 bases from V and 8 from J; bases not matched to a gene: 6. As DNA, the CDR3 is TGTGCCACCAGCATAAACAGGGGGAACGAAAAACTGTTTTTT. Translating gives CATSINRGNEKLFF.

The gene calls are TRBV6-5 and TRBJ2-6; no firm D call. Germline V gene lookup returns CDR1 MNHEY and CDR2 SVGAGI. V was clipped by 8 bases and J by 0 bases, with 5 bases between them. The CDR3 consists of 13 residues. CDR3 sequence reads: CASVSSGANVLTF. CDR3 sequence (DNA): TGTGCCAGCGTTAGCTCTGGGGCCAACGTCCTGACTTTC.

V gene TRBV6-5 combines with J gene TRBJ1-2; D is unresolved. The CDR3 runs to 13 residues. V was trimmed by 6 bases and J by 4 bases, leaving 12 bases between them. Germline V CDR1 and CDR2: MNHEY, SVGAGI. Here the CDR3 reads CASSPGRIYGYTF. CDR3 sequence (DNA): TGTGCCAGCAGCCCTGGACGGATCTATGGCTACACCTTC.

This chain uses TRBV28 with TRBJ1-2, with 10 bases fitting TRBD1. V lost 4 bases and J lost 6; bases outside the gene matches: 5. The length of the CDR3 is 14 residues. CDR1 is MDHEN, CDR2 SYDVKM, per germline. DNA of the CDR3: TGTGCCAGCAGTTCCTCGGACAGGGGGGATGGCTACACCTTC. Its protein is CASSSSDRGDGYTF.

This clone has just one count. This chain joins TRBV7-6 and TRBJ2-1; D remains ambiguous. V was trimmed by 4 bases and J by 8 bases, leaving 9 bases between them. CDR1 SGHVS and CDR2 FNYEAQ come from the germline V gene. This CDR3 is 12 amino acids long. The CDR3 spells CASSYPADEQFF. The CDR3 nucleotides are TGTGCCAGCAGCTACCCGGCGGATGAGCAGTTCTTC.